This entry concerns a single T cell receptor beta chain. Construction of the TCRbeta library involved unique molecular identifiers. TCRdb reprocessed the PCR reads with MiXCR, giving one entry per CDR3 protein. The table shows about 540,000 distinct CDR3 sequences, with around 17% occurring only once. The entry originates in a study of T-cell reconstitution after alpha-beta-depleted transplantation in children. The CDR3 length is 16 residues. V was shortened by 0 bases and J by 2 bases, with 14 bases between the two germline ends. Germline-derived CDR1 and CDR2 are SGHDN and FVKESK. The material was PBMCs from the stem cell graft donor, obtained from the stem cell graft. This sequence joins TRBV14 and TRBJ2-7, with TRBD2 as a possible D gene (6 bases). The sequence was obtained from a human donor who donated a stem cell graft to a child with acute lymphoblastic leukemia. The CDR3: CASSQDDWRDTYEQYF. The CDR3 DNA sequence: TGTGCCAGCAGCCAAGATGATTGGCGGGATACCTACGAGCAGTACTTC.